Reported below is one TCR beta chain. The antigen is not known. This sample stems from a study of CD8 T cells in ankylosing spondylitis. General observations from the study: Disease-associated clonotypes exhibited CD8+ identity and were relatively infrequent in peripheral blood. Before this, some motif variants had been reported in reactive arthritis synovial fluid and blood. There was reportedly significant enrichment of clones that were disease-linked in matched ankylosing spondylitis synovial fluid. Seemingly distinctive of ankylosing spondylitis blood was a TCR beta motif formed by eight highly homologous variants.

The CDR3 length is 15 residues. V was trimmed by 5 bases and J by 3 bases, leaving 17 bases between them. Germline V gene lookup returns CDR1 SGHAT and CDR2 FQNNGV. Using quantitative 5'-RACE with molecular barcodes, the authors made TCR beta libraries. In TCRdb, the 5' RACE reads were re-called with MiXCR into one record per CDR3 protein. The data contain over 450,000 distinct CDR3 sequences, 9.5% to 15% of them seen just once; the ten biggest clones take up nearly 7%. The sample comprised blood, either unsorted or a sorted T cell fraction (not recorded which). The chain recombines TRBV11-2 with TRBJ2-7, with a weak D call TRBD2 (5 bases). The source is a male donor with ankylosing spondylitis. CDR3 sequence reads: CASSPLRAEFYEQYV. DNA for the CDR3: TGTGCCAGCAGCCCCCTGAGGGCCGAGTTCTACGAGCAGTACGTC.